A selection of T cell receptor beta chains follows, all from one sample in a study of patients and donors after allogeneic stem cell transplantation. TCRdb re-analysed the RT-PCR reads in MiXCR, keeping a single row per CDR3 protein. The data show roughly 880,000 distinct CDR3 sequences, with about a sixth seen just once and 6% held by the top ten. Sequencing was done on a sample of blood, either unsorted or a sorted T cell fraction (not recorded which). The receptors here all came from a human donor who was either an allogeneic HSCT recipient or a stem cell or donor lymphocyte infusion donor (not recorded which). It is not recorded whose cells these are; they may come from a transplant donor. CDR3s include the opening cysteine and the closing phenylalanine or tryptophan. Fields, in order: CDR3 DNA, CDR3 protein, V gene, D gene, clone size, J gene. D genes are given only for firm matches. The listing skips clone size in some rows; elsewhere it reads once, few, many or a size class.

TGTGCCAGCTCAATGCAGGACTCGATCTCTGGAAACACCATATATTTT,CASSMQDSISGNTIYF,TRBV18,.,.,TRBJ1-3
TGTGCCAGCAGCCAAGAGAGGGACAGGGTTGCCCACGAGCAGTACTTC,CASSQERDRVAHEQYF,TRBV4-2,TRBD1,.,TRBJ2-7
TGCGCCAGCAGCCAAGAGCCGCAAGGAAACATTCAGTACTTC,CASSQEPQGNIQYF,TRBV4-3,.,few,TRBJ2-4
TGTGCCAGCTCACCACCGCAGAGACAGGTCTACGAGCAGTACTTC,CASSPPQRQVYEQYF,TRBV18,.,few,TRBJ2-7
TGTGCCAGCAGCTTATCCACCCAGGGGAATTCACCCCTCCACTTT,CASSLSTQGNSPLHF,TRBV7-9,.,.,TRBJ1-6
TGTGCCAGCAGCGGCAGTGGTGGGGGAGAGACCCAGTACTTC,CASSGSGGGETQYF,TRBV9,.,.,TRBJ2-5
TGTGCCAGTAGTTTTGGACGGCTGGACTACACCTTC,CASSFGRLDYTF,TRBV19,.,.,TRBJ1-2
TGCAGTGCCCAACTTAGGGCGCGGGAGACCCAGTACTTC,CSAQLRARETQYF,TRBV20-1,.,.,TRBJ2-5
TGTGCCAGCAGTTCCGGCCGATTAGGCTACACCTTC,CASSSGRLGYTF,TRBV12-3/TRBV12-4,.,.,TRBJ1-2
TGTGCCAGCGACACCCCCGTCGACAGGGTCACCGGGGAGCTGTTTTTT,CASDTPVDRVTGELFF,TRBV7-9,TRBD1,.,TRBJ2-2
TGTGCCAGCAGCAAACTAGCGGGAGGGGATGTTTTTACCGGGGAGCTGTTTTTT,CASSKLAGGDVFTGELFF,TRBV11-1,TRBD2,few,TRBJ2-2
TGCGCCAGCAGCCTACAGGCGGGACAGGGCACAGATACGCAGTATTTT,CASSLQAGQGTDTQYF,TRBV5-1,TRBD1,few,TRBJ2-3
TGTGCCAGCAGCCTAGGGCGGTTAGGGGCCAACGTCCTGACTTTC,CASSLGRLGANVLTF,TRBV6-1,.,few,TRBJ2-6
TGTGCCAGCAGCTTGGGGACTAGCGAGATCTACAATGAGCAGTTCTTC,CASSLGTSEIYNEQFF,TRBV7-9,TRBD2,.,TRBJ2-1
TGTGCCAGCAGTTTAAGGCAGGGGACTGGAAACACCATATATTTT,CASSLRQGTGNTIYF,TRBV5-1,.,.,TRBJ1-3
TGTGCCATCAGTGAGATCGGGGGGTCCTACAATGAGCAGTTCTTC,CAISEIGGSYNEQFF,TRBV10-3,TRBD2,few,TRBJ2-1
TGTGCCACCGTAGCGGGGGCCAACTCCTACAATGAGCAGTTCTTC,CATVAGANSYNEQFF,TRBV27,TRBD2,few,TRBJ2-1
TGTGCCAGCAGTGAAGAGACGGGGACCTACGAGCAGTACTTC,CASSEETGTYEQYF,TRBV2,.,few,TRBJ2-7
TGTGCCAGCAGTCGCGGGCGGGACAGCACAGATACGCAGTATTTT,CASSRGRDSTDTQYF,TRBV12-3/TRBV12-4,.,.,TRBJ2-3
TGTGCCAGCAGCTTGCGTGGACTAGCGAGAGTCCACGAGCAGTACTTC,CASSLRGLARVHEQYF,TRBV5-6,TRBD2,.,TRBJ2-7
TGCAGTGCTATACGGGTAACCGGGGAGCTGTTTTTT,CSAIRVTGELFF,TRBV20-1,.,.,TRBJ2-2
TGTGCCAGCAGGGGACAGGGTATGACTGAAGCTTTCTTT,CASRGQGMTEAFF,TRBV2,TRBD1,.,TRBJ1-1
TGCGCCAGCAGCCAGGGGACAGGGAAGACTAACTATGGCTACACCTTC,CASSQGTGKTNYGYTF,TRBV5-1,TRBD1,few,TRBJ1-2
TGTGCCAGCAGTTTAGGTAGGGTAGATGAGCAGTTCTTC,CASSLGRVDEQFF,TRBV28,.,.,TRBJ2-1
TGCAGTGCTGGCCCCGGGACAGTAAATTCACCCCTCCACTTT,CSAGPGTVNSPLHF,TRBV20-1,TRBD1,few,TRBJ1-6
TGTGCCAGCAGCTTGGCGTTTAACCTAGCGGGAGGAGATACGCAGTATTTT,CASSLAFNLAGGDTQYF,TRBV5-4,TRBD2,.,TRBJ2-3